This entry features one T cell receptor (beta chain) sequence. It lacks a known antigen. No base qualities exist here, and no much larger clone lies one base off it. For sequencing of the TCRbeta CDR3 region, genomic DNA was extracted from the sorted cells. The immunoSEQ Assay was used to sequence the TCRbeta CDR3 regions. The clones in this table, taken by TCRdb from immuneACCESS, are in-frame only. Not every clone is retained; where verified, under half of the shortfall comes from an unresolved V gene, and the cause of the rest is unknown. The table for this sample lists about 48,000 clones; approximately 84% of them were counted only once. Around 1.1% of the sample belongs to the ten largest clones. This specimen belongs to a study of OX40 agonist ivuxolimab in advanced cancers. General notes on the study: Ivuxolimab was a fully human IgG2 agonistic monoclonal antibody targeting the costimulatory receptor OX40 (CD134). Intravenous ivuxolimab was administered to patients every 2 weeks at six dose levels: 0.01, 0.1, 0.3, 1.5, 3 and 10 mg/kg. Of the roughly 52 dose-escalation patients, hepatocellular carcinoma was present in some 19, melanoma in approximately 15, renal cell carcinoma in 9 and head and neck cancer in 9. In the dose-escalation cohort, 70% to 90% of patients were male, and the mean age was 60 years with a range of 23 to 79. Prior anti-PD-1, anti-PD-L1 or anti-CTLA-4 therapy was permitted, and checkpoint inhibitors had been received by more than 35% of dose-escalation patients. Partial responses occurred in three dose-escalation patients, of whom one had hepatocellular carcinoma and two had cutaneous melanoma. The point of sequencing TCRbeta in the periphery was to test whether ivuxolimab changed TCR sequence diversity and drove clonal T-cell expansion. The monotherapy dose-escalation portion (N ≈ 57 patients) of the phase I ivuxolimab trial is reported in the paper. Summary of the overall study and its limitations: Clonal expansion of both CD4+ and CD8+ blood T cells was observed from baseline to week 6 at doses 0.1 to 3.0 mg/kg. In the 0.1-3.0 mg/kg groups, partial responders had among the lowest normalized peripheral clonal expansion, particularly in CD8+ T cells. The antigen specificity of the peripheral T cells that underwent clonal expansion was not determined. After ivuxolimab, CD8+ T cells had more expanded clones than CD4+ T cells on average. Low levels of normalized T-cell clonal expansion were also shown by some nonresponding patients.

Patients with autoimmune disease history or receiving systemic immunosuppression were excluded from the trial. In every dose cohort, peripheral blood was drawn for TCR sequencing at baseline, cycle 4 day 1, and cycle 7 day 1. The samples were taken from a phase I, first-in-human, multicenter, open-label dose-escalation trial of ivuxolimab. Adults with locally advanced or metastatic head and neck squamous cell, hepatocellular, melanoma or renal cell carcinoma were enrolled in the trial. Before TCR sequencing, CD4+ T cells and CD8+ T cells from peripheral blood were sorted into separate populations. The CDR3 contains 12 residues, cysteine and phenylalanine counted. The retained sequence is limited to the CDR3, 36 bases, with the frame set at the first base. For CDR1 and CDR2, the germline V gene (reference sequence) lists GTSNPN and SVGIG. The trim is 1 base for V and 4 bases for J, with a gap of 5 bases between the germline ends.

Sequences were derived from CD4+ or CD8+ T cells sorted from blood, sampled in a trial of the OX40 agonist ivuxolimab. The receptor was derived from an adult with an advanced solid tumor such as melanoma, head and neck, liver or kidney cancer. The chain links TRBV30 with TRBJ1-3, with no confidently assigned D gene. The DNA sequence follows: TGTGCCTGGAGTGGGAGAGGAAACACCATATATTTT. This is translated as CAWSGRGNTIYF.